Listed here are 31 T cell receptor beta chains from one sample, sequenced in a study of blood T cell repertoires in COVID-19. TCRdb keeps only in-frame clones here, not all; method: immunoSEQ multiplex PCR. This sample has some 140,000 clones; nearly 80% occur once, and the top ten carry about 1.8%. Sequencing was carried out using peripheral blood. These receptors all stem from a man older than 75 with acute or convalescent COVID-19.

This chain links TRBV7-9 with TRBJ1-1; D unclear. This CDR3 has 13 amino acids. V was cut by 2 bases and J by 4 bases, with 8 bases left in between. Per germline, CDR1 SEHNR and CDR2 FQNEAQ (reference sequence). The DNA of the CDR3 is TGTGCCAGCAGCTTAAGAGGTGGCACTGAAGCTTTCTTT. Residues: CASSLRGGTEAFF.

This CDR3 is CASSPSSLSWYF. The CDR3 bases are TGTGCCAGCAGCCCAAGTAGCCTGTCCTGGTACTTC. The chain has TRBV3-1 (or the pseudogene TRBV3-2) and TRBJ2-7; D is ambiguous. The V end lost 4 bases, the J end lost 12 bases, and 16 bases lay between the germline ends. The CDR3 is 12 residues long. Germline V gene data show CDR1 as LGHDT and CDR2 as YNNKEL (reference sequence).

The V call is TRBV10-1, the J call TRBJ2-3; D perhaps matches TRBD1 (6 bases). This CDR3 has 14 residues. V lost 6 bases, J lost 2 bases, and 12 bases lay in between. CDR1 is WNHNN and CDR2 is SYGVQD in the germline V gene (reference sequence). The CDR3 region has the DNA TGCGCCAGCAGCCGGGACATTGCCACAGATACGCAGTATTTT. Protein: CASSRDIATDTQYF.

This chain links TRBV3-1 (or the pseudogene TRBV3-2) with TRBJ1-2; maybe TRBD1 (5 bases). V was pared by 4 bases and J by 4 bases, with 16 bases between. Germline V gives CDR1 LGHDT, CDR2 YNNKEL (reference sequence). CDR3 length: 15 amino acids. CDR3 nucleotide sequence: TGTGCCAGCAGCCCAAATCCCGACAGAATCTATGGCTACACCTTC. As protein: CASSPNPDRIYGYTF.

This clone has only one observation. The chain recombines TRBV18 with TRBJ1-5; 7 bases align to TRBD1. The germline gives CDR1 KGHSH, CDR2 LQKENI. V lost 4 bases to trimming and J lost 0 bases; unmatched junction nucleotides: 9. This CDR3 contains 17 residues. The CDR3 sequence is CASSRTDRTTSNQPQHF. The DNA for the CDR3 is TGTGCCAGCTCACGAACGGACAGGACGACTAGCAATCAGCCCCAGCATTTT. The variable domain in full, with the rest retrieved from reference TRBV18 and TRBJ1-5, is NAGVMQNPRHLVRRRGQEARLRCSPMKGHSHVYWYRQLPEEGLKFMVYLQKENIIDESGMPKERFSAEFPKEGPSILRIQQVVRGDSAAYFCASSRTDRTTSNQPQHFGDGTRLSIL.

The chain carries TRBV5-6 and TRBJ2-5, with 8 positions matching TRBD2. J was trimmed by 4 bases and V by 4 bases; bases with no gene match: 9. CDR3 length: 15 residues. CDR1 and CDR2 from the germline V gene are SGHDT and YYEEEE. The CDR3 spells CASSTPGGARETQYF. CDR3 nucleotide sequence: TGTGCCAGCAGCACGCCCGGGGGGGCCCGAGAGACCCAGTACTTC.

V and J are TRBV9 and TRBJ2-7, with 9 nucleotides matching TRBD1. Trimming removed 0 bases from V and 6 bases from J; junction bases left unmatched: 10. The germline V gene has CDR1 SGDLS and CDR2 YYNGEE. The length of the CDR3 is 16 residues. The CDR3 bases are TGTGCCAGCAGCGTAGGATCCGGGACAGGGACTCGCGAGCAGTACTTC. Translation gives CASSVGSGTGTREQYF. Drawing the rest from reference TRBV9 and TRBJ2-7, the complete variable domain is DSGVTQTPKHLITATGQRVTLRCSPRSGDLSVYWYQQSLDQGLQFLIQYYNGEERAKGNILERFSAQQFPDLHSELNLSSLELGDSALYFCASSVGSGTGTREQYFGPGTRLTVT.

The J gene is TRBJ2-3, the V gene TRBV5-1; 11 bases agree with TRBD2. This CDR3 is 14 amino acids long. Germline V gene lookup returns CDR1 SGHRS and CDR2 YFSETQ. The J segment lost 5 bases and the V segment lost 4 bases, leaving 3 bases of the junction unmatched. The CDR3 coding sequence is TGCGCCAGCAGCATGGGACTAGCGGAAGATACGCAGTATTTT. Residues: CASSMGLAEDTQYF.

V gene TRBV3-1 (or the pseudogene TRBV3-2) combines with J gene TRBJ2-5, with 9 bases aligning to TRBD2. The junction had 7 bases not matched to a gene; V was cut back by 3 bases and J by 5 bases. This CDR3 has 15 residues. Germline lookup yields CDR1 LGHDT and CDR2 YNNKEL (reference sequence). CDR3 bases: TGTGCCAGCAGCCAGGCCCTGGCGGGGGGGGAGACCCAGTACTTC. Encoded protein: CASSQALAGGETQYF.

The J gene is TRBJ1-6, the V gene TRBV4-1; no clear D gene. V gave up 3 bases and J gave up 6 bases, with 12 bases separating them. CDR1 is MGHRA, CDR2 YSYEKL, per germline. This CDR3 is 15 amino acids long. As DNA, the CDR3 is TGCGCCAGCAGCCACCTAGGCCCACCTAATTCACCCCTCCACTTT. Protein sequence: CASSHLGPPNSPLHF.

The chain joins TRBV19 to TRBJ1-5; TRBD1 matches at 7 bases. After removal of 11 bases from V and 4 bases from J, the junction contained 8 bases not matched to a gene. Germline-derived CDR1 and CDR2 are LNHDA and SQIVND (reference sequence). This CDR3 region has 13 residues. CDR3 nucleotide sequence: TGTGCCTCGTCGGGACAGCTAAATCAGCCCCAGCATTTT. Its translation: CASSGQLNQPQHF.

This clone turned up a few times. The chain couples TRBV3-1 (or the pseudogene TRBV3-2) to TRBJ2-2; 8 bases map to TRBD2. CDR1 and CDR2 (germline): LGHDT, YNNKEL (reference sequence). The CDR3 runs 14 residues. The V segment lost 5 bases and the J segment 8 bases; nucleotides outside the gene matches: 7. The CDR3 region is CASSSSGGRGELFF. CDR3 DNA sequence: TGTGCCAGCAGCTCAAGCGGGGGTCGTGGGGAGCTGTTTTTT.

This clone has more than one count but fewer than ten. The chain links TRBV7-2 to TRBJ1-2; 8 bases are shared with TRBD1. The CDR3 has 14 amino acids. The junction had 7 bases not matched to a gene; V was cut back by 5 bases and J by 5 bases. Germline assignment: CDR1 SGHTA and CDR2 FQGNSA. CDR3: CASSPLGQAYGYTF. The CDR3 DNA reads as TGTGCCAGCAGCCCCCTGGGACAGGCGTATGGCTACACCTTC.

For this clone: This same CDR3 is encoded by further DNA sequences in the sample. The gene calls are TRBV7-9 and TRBJ2-7; D possibly corresponds to TRBD2 (5 bases). CDR3 length: 14 residues. V shed 0 bases and J shed 0 bases, with 6 bases lying between them. Germline loops: CDR1 SEHNR, CDR2 FQNEAQ (reference sequence). In DNA, the CDR3 is TGTGCCAGCAGCTTAGCGGGGAGCTCCTACGAGCAGTACTTC. This translates into CASSLAGSSYEQYF.

The chain uses TRBV5-1 and TRBJ1-1; D remains unclear. The CDR3 loop spans 14 amino acids. Germline CDR1 reads SGHRS; CDR2 reads YFSETQ. V gave up 0 bases and J gave up 1 base, with 7 bases separating them. The DNA of the CDR3 is TGCGCCAGCAGCTTGGGGGCTGGGAACACTGAAGCTTTCTTT. Amino acid sequence: CASSLGAGNTEAFF. The complete variable domain, with remaining parts taken from reference TRBV5-1 and TRBJ1-1, reads KAGVTQTPRYLIKTRGQQVTLSCSPISGHRSVSWYQQTPGQGLQFLFEYFSETQRNKGNFPGRFSGRQFSNSRSEMNVSTLELGDSALYLCASSLGAGNTEAFFGQGTRLTVV.

This sequence joins TRBV7-8 and TRBJ2-1; 7 nucleotides agree with TRBD2. Germline CDR1 is SGHVS and CDR2 is FQNEAQ. V lost 6 bases and J lost 10; bases outside the gene matches: 3. The CDR3 consists of 11 residues. The CDR3 region is CASRGGTEQFF. The CDR3 DNA follows: TGTGCCAGCAGGGGGGGGACCGAGCAGTTCTTC.

Only a few counts were recorded for this clone. This chain connects TRBV11-2 to TRBJ2-5, with D perhaps TRBD2 (6 bases). The CDR3 has 15 amino acids. V gave up 2 bases and J gave up 4 bases, with 14 bases separating them. Germline V gives CDR1 SGHAT, CDR2 FQNNGV. The CDR3 DNA follows: TGTGCCAGCAGCTTACAGGAGGGGCCGGGAGAGACCCAGTACTTC. This encodes CASSLQEGPGETQYF.

The chain recombines TRBV5-1 with TRBJ2-3; 8 nucleotides line up with TRBD2. The ends lost 4 bases at V and 4 bases at J; junction bases unmatched: 11. Germline lookup yields CDR1 SGHRS and CDR2 YFSETQ. The CDR3 has 16 amino acids. The CDR3 DNA reads as TGCGCCAGCAGCCGCGACGGGGGGGTCCTGTCAGATACGCAGTATTTT. The encoded protein is CASSRDGGVLSDTQYF.

The table lists this clone with a count of one. Other nucleotide sequences from this sample produce the same CDR3. The chain couples TRBV9 to TRBJ2-5, with 9 bases identical to TRBD2. The J segment lost 1 base and the V segment lost 0 bases, leaving 7 bases of the junction unmatched. Germline V gene data show CDR1 as SGDLS and CDR2 as YYNGEE. The CDR3 sequence is 17 residues long. The CDR3 bases are TGTGCCAGCAGCGTAGGGGGTAGCGGGGGCCTCCAAGAGACCCAGTACTTC. Protein: CASSVGGSGGLQETQYF.

The rearrangement links TRBV6-5 to TRBJ1-5, with no clear D. Trimming shortened V by 0 bases and J by 4 bases, and 13 bases separated the two germline ends. The CDR3 covers 16 residues. The germline V gene encodes CDR1 MNHEY and CDR2 SVGAGI. The CDR3 DNA reads TGTGCCAGCAGTTACTCGGCTAGCCTCGGAAATCAGCCCCAGCATTTT. Translating gives CASSYSASLGNQPQHF.

The CDR3 region has the DNA TGTGCCAGCAGCAACGGGGCGGGGGGGACCTACGAGCAGTACTTC. Translation gives CASSNGAGGTYEQYF. The rearrangement links TRBV6-6 to TRBJ2-7; 9 bases agree with TRBD2. The J segment lost 2 bases and the V segment lost 6 bases, leaving 8 bases of the junction unmatched. Germline V CDR1 and CDR2: MNHNY, SVGAGI (reference sequence). The CDR3 length is 15 residues.

V is TRBV4-1 and J is TRBJ1-1; D is perhaps TRBD1 (5 bases). Trimming removed 1 base from V and 7 bases from J, with 13 bases in between. This CDR3 is 14 amino acids long. From germline, CDR1 is MGHRA and CDR2 YSYEKL. CDR3 DNA: TGCGCCAGCAGCCAAGCCGGGGGTCGGGGTGAAGCTTTCTTT. Protein product: CASSQAGGRGEAFF.

The CDR3 DNA is TGTGCCAGCAGCTTAGGAGGGGGAAGGGAGAGGCTAATGAACACTGAAGCTTTCTTT. Its translation: CASSLGGGRERLMNTEAFF. This sequence joins TRBV7-2 and TRBJ1-1; a possible D gene is TRBD1 (6 bases). Between the trimmed V and J ends, which lost 1 base and 0 bases, there was a span of 21 bases. The CDR3 loop spans 19 amino acids. Germline loops: CDR1 SGHTA, CDR2 FQGNSA.

The chain is built from TRBV7-8 and TRBJ1-2; D gene unclear. This CDR3 comprises 15 residues. CDR1 and CDR2 from the germline V gene are SGHVS and FQNEAQ. V was pared by 5 bases and J by 4 bases, with 17 bases between. The CDR3: CASSVVPLGGYGYTF. The CDR3, as DNA: TGTGCCAGCAGCGTCGTCCCGCTCGGAGGCTATGGCTACACCTTC.

The chain joins TRBV6-6 to TRBJ2-5, with TRBD1 matching 8 bases. V dropped 4 bases and J dropped 4; count of bases not matched to a gene: 5. The CDR3 runs to 14 residues. Germline CDR1 MNHNY, CDR2 SVGAGI (reference sequence). CDR3 amino acids: CASSWTGTGETQYF. For the CDR3, the DNA is TGTGCCAGCAGTTGGACAGGGACGGGAGAGACCCAGTACTTC.

The chain joins TRBV9 to TRBJ2-3, with a weak D call TRBD2 (6 bases). V lost 4 bases and J 2 bases, leaving 23 bases between the germline ends. This CDR3 comprises 18 residues. Germline CDR1 reads SGDLS; CDR2 reads YYNGEE. The CDR3 loop is CASSTTRGGARLTDTQYF. The CDR3 DNA sequence: TGTGCCAGCAGCACCACCCGGGGCGGGGCGCGACTCACAGATACGCAGTATTTT.

The chain carries TRBV7-2 and TRBJ1-1; 8 nucleotides align to TRBD1. Trimming at V came to 3 bases and at J to 7 bases, leaving 16 bases not matched to a gene. Germline V lookup: CDR1 SGHTA, CDR2 FQGNSA. The CDR3 has 17 amino acids. This CDR3 reads CASSFSGTGGRRVEAFF. Here the CDR3 DNA reads TGTGCCAGCAGCTTTTCCGGGACAGGAGGCCGCCGGGTTGAAGCTTTCTTT.

This clone was counted ten times or more. The rearrangement links TRBV5-4 to TRBJ2-2, with TRBD2 identical over 9 bases. The CDR3 is made up of 16 amino acids. The V gene's germline CDR1 is SGHNT and CDR2 YYREEE (reference sequence). J was trimmed by 6 bases and V by 4 bases; bases with no gene match: 10. The CDR3 protein is CASSPLAGGGAGELFF. The DNA for the CDR3 is TGTGCCAGCAGCCCACTAGCGGGTGGCGGCGCCGGGGAGCTGTTTTTT.

A few counts support this clone. The chain has TRBV7-9 and TRBJ2-1; D gene unclear. The germline V and J ends were trimmed by 3 bases and 10 bases, with 10 bases remaining between them. The germline CDR1 and CDR2 sequences are SEHNR and FQNEAQ (reference sequence). The CDR3 is 12 residues long. The CDR3 DNA reads TGTGCCAGCAGCTTCCCAGCGCGGGAGCAGTTCTTC. Translated: CASSFPAREQFF. The full variable domain, in which reference TRBV7-9 and TRBJ2-1 provide the parts outside the CDR3, is DTGVSQNPRHKITKRGQNVTFRCDPISEHNRLYWYRQTLGQGPEFLTYFQNEAQLEKSRLLSDRFSAERPKGSFSTLEIQRTEQGDSAMYLCASSFPAREQFFGPGTRLTVL.

The rearrangement links TRBV4-1 to TRBJ1-2; D is unclear. Trimming left V 1 base short and J 4 bases short, with 13 bases between. The CDR3 loop spans 15 amino acids. Per the germline V gene, CDR1 is MGHRA and CDR2 is YSYEKL. CDR3 bases: TGCGCCAGCAGCCAAGCTAGCGGGATGATCTATGGCTACACCTTC. As protein: CASSQASGMIYGYTF.

The gene calls are TRBV18 and TRBJ2-4; D perhaps matches TRBD1 (5 bases). This CDR3 spans 14 amino acids. The V end was cut by 3 bases, the J end by 5 bases, with 11 bases between. In germline, CDR1 is KGHSH, CDR2 LQKENI. In DNA form, the CDR3 reads TGTGCCAGCTCACCGGGGCCAGGGCAAAACATTCAGTACTTC. It encodes CASSPGPGQNIQYF.